These 18 T cell receptor beta chains were sequenced from one sample in a study of T cell responses to AZD1222 COVID-19 vaccine. Libraries were prepared by immunoSEQ multiplex PCR; TCRdb keeps only in-frame clonotypes and omits some of them. The data show around 95,000 clones, around nine tenths seen once. The sample was peripheral blood, taken on day 0 of AZD1222 vaccination. These receptor sequences come from an adult in good health.

This chain links TRBV6-5 with TRBJ2-3; 9 positions agree with TRBD1. Germline CDR1 is MNHEY and CDR2 is SVGAGI. This CDR3 comprises 15 residues. Trimming removed 5 bases from V and 2 bases from J; junction bases left unmatched: 5. DNA for the CDR3: TGTGCCAGCAGTCCCGGGACAGGGCCCACAGATACGCAGTATTTT. Translated, it gives CASSPGTGPTDTQYF.

The CDR3 nucleotides are TGTGCCAGCAGTTCCCTAAAGAACACTGAAGCTTTCTTT. Translation: CASSSLKNTEAFF. The chain carries TRBV27 and TRBJ1-1; no clear D gene. V dropped 4 bases and J dropped 1 base, with 7 bases sitting between them. The CDR3 runs 13 residues. CDR1 is MNHEY, CDR2 SMNVEV, per germline (reference sequence).

This chain uses TRBV12-5 with TRBJ1-4, with no clear D. There are 16 residues in the CDR3. CDR1 LGHNT and CDR2 FRNRAP come from the germline V gene. Trimming shortened V by 8 bases and J by 0 bases, and 16 bases separated the two germline ends. CDR3 DNA sequence: TGTGCTAGTAACCTCAGACAACAAGCAACTAATGAAAAACTGTTTTTT. It is translated as CASNLRQQATNEKLFF. The full variable domain, with the rest looked up from reference TRBV12-5 and TRBJ1-4, is DARVTQTPRHKVTEMGQEVTMRCQPILGHNTVFWYRQTMMQGLELLAYFRNRAPLDDSGMPKDRFSAEMPDATLATLKIQPSEPRDSAVYFCASNLRQQATNEKLFFGSGTQLSVL.

This chain joins TRBV14 and TRBJ2-1, with 8 bases matching TRBD2. Germline V lookup: CDR1 SGHDN, CDR2 FVKESK. The J segment lost 10 bases and the V segment lost 5 bases, leaving 10 bases of the junction unmatched. This CDR3 has 14 residues. CDR3 loop: CASSRTLAANEQFF. DNA of the CDR3: TGTGCCAGCAGCAGAACACTAGCGGCGAACGAGCAGTTCTTC.

The gene calls are TRBV28 and TRBJ1-4; 8 nucleotides match TRBD1. Germline trimming cut 6 bases from V and 3 bases from J; bases unmatched to any gene: 6. The CDR3 is 15 amino acids. The germline CDR1 and CDR2 sequences are MDHEN and SYDVKM. The CDR3 sequence: CASRGGQGPNEKLFF. The CDR3 region has the DNA TGTGCCAGCAGGGGTGGACAGGGCCCTAATGAAAAACTGTTTTTT.

The rearrangement joins TRBV7-3 to TRBJ2-2, with D perhaps matching TRBD2 (5 bases). Germline CDR1 SGHTA, CDR2 FQGTGA. V was clipped by 5 bases and J by 6 bases, with 7 bases between them. This CDR3 comprises 12 residues. The CDR3: CASSHGAGELFF. CDR3 in DNA: TGTGCCAGCAGCCACGGGGCCGGGGAGCTGTTTTTT.

This clone is a singleton in its sample. The CDR3 DNA reads as TGCGCCAGCAGCCAAGTCCTACAGGGATACTATGGCTACACCTTC. As protein: CASSQVLQGYYGYTF. The V gene is TRBV4-1, the J gene TRBJ1-2, with a tentative D call TRBD1 (6 bases). Germline V lookup: CDR1 MGHRA, CDR2 YSYEKL. Trimming took off 1 base at V and 3 bases at J, with 12 bases between the two ends. CDR3 length: 15 amino acids.

The chain couples TRBV3-1 (or the pseudogene TRBV3-2) to TRBJ1-1; D is unresolved. Germline CDR1 is LGHDT and CDR2 is YNNKEL (reference sequence). The CDR3 is made up of 13 amino acids. Trimming took 4 bases from V and 1 from J, leaving 7 bases between them. CDR3 sequence reads: CASSLGENTEAFF. DNA of the CDR3: TGTGCCAGCAGCCTCGGCGAGAACACTGAAGCTTTCTTT.

The chain carries TRBV5-4 and TRBJ2-3; possibly TRBD1 for D (6 bases). This CDR3 is built from 16 residues. CDR1 and CDR2 (germline): SGHNT, YYREEE (reference sequence). Trimming took off 2 bases at V and 0 bases at J, with 13 bases between the two ends. The CDR3 bases are TGTGCCAGCAGCTTCTCAGCGGACAGAAGCACAGATACGCAGTATTTT. As protein: CASSFSADRSTDTQYF.

J is TRBJ2-3 and V is TRBV24-1, with TRBD1 matching 9 bases. This CDR3 contains 16 residues. Germline V gene lookup returns CDR1 KGHDR and CDR2 SFDVKD. The V and J ends lost 4 bases and 0 bases, in that order; junction bases with no gene match: 4. The CDR3 DNA reads as TGTGCCACCAGTGACGCCGGACAGGGGAGCACAGATACGCAGTATTTT. It codes for CATSDAGQGSTDTQYF.

The CDR3 protein is CAISTLAESSYNEQFF. CDR3 DNA sequence: TGTGCCATCAGTACCTTAGCGGAGAGCTCCTACAATGAGCAGTTCTTC. The chain joins TRBV10-3 to TRBJ2-1; tentative D call: TRBD2 (6 bases). CDR3 length: 16 residues. V was clipped by 5 bases and J by 0 bases, with 14 bases between them. Per the germline V gene, CDR1 is ENHRY and CDR2 is SYGVKD.

This clone was seen a single time. This sequence joins TRBV3-1 (or the pseudogene TRBV3-2) and TRBJ1-6, with D unclear. The length of the CDR3 is 15 residues. Germline V gene sequence: CDR1 LGHDT, CDR2 YNNKEL (reference sequence). Trimming left V 1 base short and J 0 bases short, with 4 bases between. The CDR3 here is CASSQGGSYNSPLHF. As DNA, the CDR3 is TGTGCCAGCAGCCAAGGGGGCTCCTATAATTCACCCCTCCACTTT.

The chain is built from TRBV29-1 and TRBJ1-2; TRBD1 is a possible D gene (5 bases). There are 16 residues in the CDR3. V was trimmed by 4 bases and J by 6 bases, leaving 24 bases between them. Per germline, CDR1 SQVTM and CDR2 ANQGSEA. The CDR3 is CSVVGLGRSRLDGYTF. The CDR3 DNA reads TGCAGCGTTGTGGGCCTGGGACGGTCAAGGTTAGATGGCTACACCTTC.

The chain uses TRBV5-4 and TRBJ1-2; D is perhaps TRBD1 (6 bases). V was pared by 6 bases and J by 1 base, with 13 bases between. Germline V gene data show CDR1 as SGHNT and CDR2 as YYREEE (reference sequence). The CDR3 has 14 residues. The CDR3 loop is CASTVGTLNYGYTF. The CDR3 coding sequence is TGTGCCAGCACCGTGGGGACACTTAACTATGGCTACACCTTC.

The chain uses TRBV6-5 and TRBJ2-7, with 11 bases identical to TRBD1. The germline gives CDR1 MNHEY, CDR2 SVGAGI. The CDR3 loop spans 14 amino acids. The V and J ends lost 5 bases and 3 bases, in that order; junction bases with no gene match: 3. As DNA, the CDR3 is TGTGCCAGCAGTAGGGACAGGGGGGGCTACGAGCAGTACTTC. It translates to CASSRDRGGYEQYF.

This chain uses TRBV10-3 with TRBJ2-5; D uncertain. The CDR3 consists of 12 residues. V was trimmed by 8 bases and J by 3 bases, leaving 10 bases between them. CDR1 ENHRY and CDR2 SYGVKD come from the germline V gene. CDR3 region: CAIGPIKETQYF. CDR3 coding DNA: TGTGCCATCGGCCCGATTAAAGAGACCCAGTACTTC.

The chain employs TRBV10-3 and TRBJ2-6, with D unresolved. This CDR3 has 13 amino acids. The germline V and J ends were trimmed by 4 bases and 2 bases, with 3 bases remaining between them. From germline, CDR1 is ENHRY and CDR2 SYGVKD. The CDR3 spells CAISAAGANVLTF. CDR3 coding DNA: TGTGCCATCAGTGCGGCTGGGGCCAACGTCCTGACTTTC.

This chain connects TRBV12-3 or TRBV12-4 to TRBJ2-5, with D unresolved. The ends were cut back, 4 bases at V and 1 base at J, with 7 bases in the middle. This CDR3 is built from 13 residues. The CDR3 loop is CASSSAGQETQYF. The CDR3 nucleotides are TGTGCCAGCAGTTCCGCTGGCCAAGAGACCCAGTACTTC.